The rows below give T cell receptor beta chains drawn from one sample of a study of blood T cell repertoires in COVID-19. Data came from immunoSEQ multiplex PCR; TCRdb stores just in-frame clones and leaves some out. The sample yields more than 300,000 clones, 80% to 90% seen once. Sequenced material: peripheral blood. These TCRs come from a woman aged 45-65 years with COVID-19, enrolled during active disease. Each CDR3 is given with its conserved first and last residue. Fields, in order: D gene, J gene, clone size, V gene, CDR3 DNA, CDR3 protein. A D gene is named only where the DNA matches it firmly. Some rows mark clone size as missing; the rest say once, few, many or name a class of expanded clone.

- | TRBJ2-7 | - | TRBV12-3/TRBV12-4 | TGTGCCAGCAGTCTGGCGGGGTCCGAGCAGTACTTC | CASSLAGSEQYF
- | TRBJ1-3 | - | TRBV18 | TGTGCCAGCTCACCGGAGGACGGATCCTCTGGAAACACCATATATTTT | CASSPEDGSSGNTIYF
- | TRBJ2-2 | - | TRBV7-7 | TGTGCCAGCAGCTCCCCCCCCCATGGCCGCGGGGAGCTGTTTTTT | CASSSPPHGRGELFF
TRBD1 | TRBJ1-1 | once | TRBV9 | TGTGCCAGCAGCGCAAGGACAGGAGGAAACACTGAAGCTTTCTTT | CASSARTGGNTEAFF
- | TRBJ1-1 | - | TRBV7-9 | TGTGCCAGCAGCGGGCGGACGCCGGGAGATGAAGCTTTCTTT | CASSGRTPGDEAFF
- | TRBJ2-3 | - | TRBV18 | TGTGCCAGCTCACTAGCTCAAAACACAGATACGCAGTATTTT | CASSLAQNTDTQYF
TRBD2 | TRBJ2-3 | once | TRBV24-1 | TGTGCCACCAGTGGCCCGACTAGCGGGAGCCCTCCAGATACGCAGTATTTT | CATSGPTSGSPPDTQYF
- | TRBJ2-3 | - | TRBV3-1/TRBV3-2 | TGTGCCAGCAGCCAAGTTCGGTTGTGGGAGGTAGGAGATACGCAGTATTTT | CASSQVRLWEVGDTQYF
TRBD1 | TRBJ1-4 | - | TRBV24-1 | TGTGCCACCAGTGACCCCGGACAGGGTGGTGAAAAACTGTTTTTT | CATSDPGQGGEKLFF
- | TRBJ1-2 | - | TRBV5-1 | TGCGCCAGCACTCCCGGAGGCCTCGACTATGGCTACACCTTC | CASTPGGLDYGYTF
- | TRBJ2-7 | once | TRBV18 | TGTGCCAGCTCACTAACCGGGACACCCTACGAGCAGTACTTC | CASSLTGTPYEQYF
- | TRBJ2-5 | once | TRBV6-2/TRBV6-3 | - | CASSCGLAFFGLSGETQYF
TRBD2 | TRBJ2-7 | - | TRBV2 | TGTGCCAGAGGGACTAGCGGGTTCTCCTACGAGCAGTACTTC | CARGTSGFSYEQYF
- | TRBJ2-2 | - | TRBV27 | TGTGCCAGTAGTCCAGGTATCGGGGCCGGGGAGCTGTTTTTT | CASSPGIGAGELFF
TRBD1 | TRBJ2-1 | - | TRBV2 | TGTGCCAGCCGGAGACAGGGAATTAATGAGCAGTTCTTC | CASRRQGINEQFF
- | TRBJ1-3 | - | TRBV6-5 | TGTGCCAGCAGGACCTTGGCGGGAGGGGGAAACACCATATATTTT | CASRTLAGGGNTIYF
TRBD2 | TRBJ2-5 | - | TRBV30 | TGTGCCTGGAGAGCACTAGCGGGAAACAGGGAGACCCAGTACTTC | CAWRALAGNRETQYF
- | TRBJ2-1 | - | TRBV20-1 | TGCAGTGCTAGTGCCGACTCGCTTGGCTCCTACAATGAGCAGTTCTTC | CSASADSLGSYNEQFF
- | TRBJ2-5 | - | TRBV19 | TGTGCCAGTAGCCCCCTATGGAGGGGTCAAGAGACCCAGTACTTC | CASSPLWRGQETQYF
- | TRBJ2-3 | - | TRBV27 | TGTGCCAGCAGTCTCACAGATACGCAGTATTTT | CASSLTDTQYF
TRBD1 | TRBJ2-1 | few | TRBV7-9 | TGTGCCAGCAGCTCCGGGACAGACCTGAACAATGAGCAGTTCTTC | CASSSGTDLNNEQFF
TRBD2 | TRBJ2-7 | - | TRBV28 | TGTGCCAGCAGCACCGGGACTAGATCCCACGAGCAGTACTTC | CASSTGTRSHEQYF
TRBD2 | TRBJ2-1 | - | TRBV5-1 | TGCGCCAGCAGCACCCAACTAGCGGGAGAGTACAATGAGCAGTTCTTC | CASSTQLAGEYNEQFF
TRBD2 | TRBJ2-7 | few | TRBV5-1 | TGCGCCAGCAGCTCCACCGGGACTAGCGCCTACGAGCAGTACTTC | CASSSTGTSAYEQYF
TRBD1 | TRBJ2-5 | - | TRBV9 | TGTGCCAGCAGCGCCGGGACAGGGGGCCTGGAGACCCAGTACTTC | CASSAGTGGLETQYF
- | TRBJ2-7 | once | TRBV12-1 | TGTGCCAGCAGCTTTATCTTTCTAGCGGGAGACTCGGTGGACGAGCAGTACTTC | CASSFIFLAGDSVDEQYF
TRBD1 | TRBJ1-1 | - | TRBV9 | TGTGCCAGCAGCGTAGCTCTAGGACAGGGGATCACTGAAGCTTTCTTT | CASSVALGQGITEAFF